The clone carrying this T cell receptor beta chain has a count of ten or more. Antigen specificity is unknown. The sample originates from a study of T cells in localized non-small cell lung cancer. Findings and limits, study-wide: Investigators sequenced only a single tumor region, leaving heterogeneity possible. T cell clonality was highest in uninvolved adjacent lung, above tumor. Detection in adjacent lung was observed for a median 57 of the top 100 tumor clones.

The CDR3 is made up of 11 amino acids. V shed 8 bases and J shed 3 bases, with 8 bases lying between them. Germline V CDR1 and CDR2: SNHLY, FYNNEI. TCRdb's table, derived via immunoSEQ multiplex PCR, lists solely in-frame clones and lacks some. The sample carries around 83,000 clones, around 81% recorded once. The receptor's source is a man between 40 and 69 years old with stage II squamous cell lung carcinoma. V is TRBV2 and J is TRBJ2-7; D remains unclear. This sample comprised PBMCs, obtained before any cancer treatment. CDR3 loop: CASRGIYEQYF. CDR3 sequence (DNA): TGTGCCAGCCGTGGGATCTACGAGCAGTACTTC.